A single sample is the source of the 31 T cell receptor beta chains below, sequenced in a study of cytomegalovirus exposure and HLA in healthy donors. Both 60 Vbeta primers and 13 Jbeta primers went into the PCR. The repertoire was sequenced with immunoSEQ multiplex PCR; TCRdb's copy has only in-frame clones and lacks some. The sample includes approximately 70,000 clones. The sample consisted of PBMCs. These receptors originate from a woman aged 25 to 39 in good health and CMV-seronegative.

As to this clone: Other DNA variants within this sample encode the same CDR3. CDR3 residues: CASSPGQGGEQYF. CDR3 nucleotide sequence: TGTGCCAGCTCACCGGGTCAGGGGGGCGAGCAGTACTTC. The chain has TRBV18 and TRBJ2-7, with D possibly being TRBD1 (7 bases). V lost 3 bases, J lost 6 bases, and 12 bases lay in between. CDR3 size: 13 residues. Germline V gives CDR1 KGHSH, CDR2 LQKENI.

The chain couples TRBV25-1 to TRBJ1-3; TRBD1 matches 8 bases. CDR1 MGHDK and CDR2 SYGVNS come from the germline V gene. The CDR3 contains 15 residues. The junction had 6 bases not matched to a gene; V was cut back by 6 bases and J by 2 bases. Here the CDR3 reads CASRDRASAGNTIYF. In DNA, the CDR3 is TGTGCCAGCAGGGACAGGGCGTCAGCTGGAAACACCATATATTTT.

V and J are TRBV15 and TRBJ1-1; 8 positions match TRBD1. CDR1 LNHNV and CDR2 YYDKDF come from the germline V gene (reference sequence). This CDR3 comprises 18 residues. With 0 bases clipped from V and 0 bases from J, the junction kept 9 bases outside the gene matches. Written as DNA, the CDR3 is TGTGCCACCAGCAGAGAACAGGGGGGCCTCCTGCTGAACACTGAAGCTTTCTTT. It is translated as CATSREQGGLLLNTEAFF.

The gene calls are TRBV7-6 and TRBJ1-3; no reliable D call. Germline CDR1 reads SGHVS; CDR2 reads FNYEAQ. V gave up 2 bases and J gave up 0 bases, with 14 bases separating them. The CDR3 loop spans 17 amino acids. The CDR3 nucleotides are TGTGCCAGCAGCTTAACCACTGCTACTGACTCTGGAAACACCATATATTTT. Protein product: CASSLTTATDSGNTIYF.

This chain links TRBV19 with TRBJ1-1, with 9 bases aligning to TRBD1. There are 14 residues in the CDR3. The germline V gene encodes CDR1 LNHDA and CDR2 SQIVND (reference sequence). Germline trimming cut 6 bases from V and 4 bases from J; bases unmatched to any gene: 6. Here the CDR3 DNA reads TGTGCCAGTAGCTTCACAGGGGGCCTCACTGAAGCTTTCTTT. It encodes CASSFTGGLTEAFF.

The chain combines TRBV5-1 with TRBJ2-5, with 8 nucleotides matching TRBD2. Germline trimming cut 5 bases from V and 5 bases from J; bases unmatched to any gene: 11. This CDR3 comprises 15 residues. Per germline, CDR1 SGHRS and CDR2 YFSETQ. The CDR3 DNA reads as TGCGCCAGCAGAACCACCGGGGGGGGCGTCGAGACCCAGTACTTC. This sequence encodes CASRTTGGGVETQYF. Based on the CDR3 plus reference TRBV5-1 and TRBJ2-5, the full variable domain is KAGVTQTPRYLIKTRGQQVTLSCSPISGHRSVSWYQQTPGQGLQFLFEYFSETQRNKGNFPGRFSGRQFSNSRSEMNVSTLELGDSALYLCASRTTGGGVETQYFGPGTRLLVL.

J is TRBJ1-4 and V is TRBV5-1, with TRBD1 as a possible D gene (5 bases). This CDR3 is 16 amino acids long. Trimming stripped 0 bases from V and 7 bases from J, with 16 bases between. Germline assignment: CDR1 SGHRS and CDR2 YFSETQ. CDR3 loop: CASSLALGARGEKLFF. The CDR3 nucleotides are TGCGCCAGCAGCTTGGCCCTAGGGGCACGCGGTGAAAAACTGTTTTTT.

V usage is TRBV6-5 and J usage is TRBJ1-5; 7 nucleotides agree with TRBD1. Germline CDR1 is MNHEY and CDR2 is SVGAGI. The CDR3 length is 15 residues. Losses at the gene ends were 7 bases for V and 5 bases for J; bases not matched to a gene: 11. CDR3 in DNA: TGTGCCAGCACCCCCCGGGTAGGGGGCGATCAGCCCCAGCATTTT. This encodes CASTPRVGGDQPQHF.

The chain combines TRBV28 with TRBJ2-1; 13 nucleotides agree with TRBD2. Germline assignment: CDR1 MDHEN and CDR2 SYDVKM. V trimming: 5 bases; J trimming: 7 bases; junction bases outside the gene matches: 8. CDR3 length: 16 residues. The CDR3 DNA follows: TGTGCCAGCAGTGCCCCGGGACTAGCGGGGAGAAATGAGCAGTTCTTC. It codes for CASSAPGLAGRNEQFF. The full variable domain, in which reference TRBV28 and TRBJ2-1 provide the parts outside the CDR3, is DVKVTQSSRYLVKRTGEKVFLECVQDMDHENMFWYRQDPGLGLRLIYFSYDVKMKEKGDIPEGYSVSREKKERFSLILESASTNQTSMYLCASSAPGLAGRNEQFFGPGTRLTVL.

The chain employs TRBV18 and TRBJ2-7; 10 bases align to TRBD2. V shed 6 bases, J shed 0 bases, and the junction held 5 bases outside the gene matches. Germline V gene sequence: CDR1 KGHSH, CDR2 LQKENI. CDR3 size: 15 residues. CDR3 residues: CASSVAGGSSYEQYF. CDR3 DNA sequence: TGTGCCAGCTCGGTAGCGGGAGGCAGCTCCTACGAGCAGTACTTC.

CDR3 residues: CASSPGWHTEAFF. CDR3 DNA: TGTGCCAGCAGCCCAGGGTGGCACACTGAAGCTTTCTTT. The chain joins TRBV14 to TRBJ1-1, with D tentatively TRBD1 (5 bases). V was shortened by 4 bases and J by 3 bases, with 9 bases between the two germline ends. Germline V gives CDR1 SGHDN, CDR2 FVKESK. This CDR3 is 13 amino acids long. The full variable domain, completed using reference TRBV14 and TRBJ1-1, is EAGVTQFPSHSVIEKGQTVTLRCDPISGHDNLYWYRRVMGKEIKFLLHFVKESKQDESGMPNNRFLAERTGGTYSTLKVQPAELEDSGVYFCASSPGWHTEAFFGQGTRLTVV.

V and J are TRBV4-1 and TRBJ1-1; D is possibly TRBD1 (5 bases). Trimming stripped 4 bases from V and 4 bases from J, with 7 bases between. This CDR3 has 12 amino acids. CDR1 is MGHRA, CDR2 YSYEKL, per germline. The CDR3 DNA reads TGCGCCAGCAGCCCTCAGGGCACTGAAGCTTTCTTT. Protein: CASSPQGTEAFF.

The chain is built from TRBV5-1 and TRBJ2-7; unclear D gene. The CDR3 is made up of 13 amino acids. The V gene's germline CDR1 is SGHRS and CDR2 YFSETQ. V dropped 1 base and J dropped 2 bases, with 7 bases sitting between them. The CDR3 DNA sequence: TGCGCCAGCAGCTTGACTGAGGCCTACGAGCAGTACTTC. Translating it yields CASSLTEAYEQYF. The full variable domain, rest sourced from reference TRBV5-1 and TRBJ2-7, is KAGVTQTPRYLIKTRGQQVTLSCSPISGHRSVSWYQQTPGQGLQFLFEYFSETQRNKGNFPGRFSGRQFSNSRSEMNVSTLELGDSALYLCASSLTEAYEQYFGPGTRLTVT.

The V call is TRBV4-3, the J call TRBJ2-7; a weak D match, TRBD1 (5 bases). V lost 0 bases, J lost 2 bases, and 14 bases lay in between. There are 16 residues in the CDR3. Germline V gene lookup returns CDR1 LGHNA and CDR2 YSLEER. CDR3 coding DNA: TGCGCCAGCAGCCAAGATCTTACAGGCGCCACCTACGAGCAGTACTTC. It encodes CASSQDLTGATYEQYF.

The chain carries TRBV5-1 and TRBJ2-7, with a weak D call TRBD2 (6 bases). CDR1 and CDR2 from the germline V gene are SGHRS and YFSETQ. This CDR3 contains 15 residues. V lost 4 bases to trimming and J lost 5 bases, with 19 bases between them. The CDR3, as DNA: TGCGCCAGCAGCCCGGAGGGGCTAGTAGCCCACGAGCAGTACTTC. Translation gives CASSPEGLVAHEQYF.

The chain couples TRBV6-5 to TRBJ2-7, with 8 bases lining up with TRBD1. Germline values: CDR1 MNHEY, CDR2 SVGAGI. V lost 6 bases and J lost 6; bases outside the gene matches: 13. The CDR3 is 15 residues long. CDR3 in amino acids: CASSLLRDRPREQYF. As DNA, the CDR3 is TGTGCCAGCAGCCTACTAAGGGACAGGCCCCGCGAGCAGTACTTC.

The chain joins TRBV6-1 to TRBJ2-2, with a tentative D call TRBD2 (6 bases). V was cut by 8 bases and J by 1 base, with 11 bases left in between. Per the germline V gene, CDR1 is MNHNS and CDR2 is SASEGT. This CDR3 is built from 14 residues. Written as DNA, the CDR3 is TGTGCCAGCGTCCTAGCGCTGAACACCGGGGAGCTGTTTTTT. It yields the protein CASVLALNTGELFF.

This rearrangement joins TRBV9 to TRBJ2-1; D not certain. Germline V CDR1 and CDR2: SGDLS, YYNGEE. Trimming removed 4 bases from V and 4 bases from J, with 9 bases in between. This CDR3 contains 13 residues. The CDR3 loop is CASSPEWYNEQFF. The CDR3 coding sequence is TGTGCCAGCAGCCCCGAGTGGTACAATGAGCAGTTCTTC.

The chain uses TRBV29-1 and TRBJ2-1; D is perhaps TRBD1 (6 bases). CDR1 is SQVTM, CDR2 ANQGSEA, per germline. Trimming took 4 bases from V and 4 from J, leaving 14 bases between them. This CDR3 is 14 amino acids long. CDR3 nucleotide sequence: TGCAGCGTTGCCTTCCAGGGGCGGTACAATGAGCAGTTCTTC. Translated, it gives CSVAFQGRYNEQFF.

As for this clone: One end of the junction varies from germline; a read error may be responsible. The chain uses TRBV7-7 and TRBJ2-5; 7 bases map to TRBD1. Germline V gene sequence: CDR1 SSHAT, CDR2 FNYEAQ (reference sequence). The CDR3 loop spans 16 amino acids. DNA of the CDR3: TGTGCTAGCAGTAAGCAGCCGGGACAGCTACAAGAGACCCAGTACTTC. This sequence encodes CASSKQPGQLQETQYF. The complete variable domain, with remaining parts taken from reference TRBV7-7 and TRBJ2-5, reads GAGVSQSPRYKVTKRGQDVTLRCDPISSHATLYWYQQALGQGPEFLTYFNYEAQPDKSGLPSDRFSAERPEGSISTLTIQRTEQRDSAMYRCASSKQPGQLQETQYFGPGTRLLVL.

Here the CDR3 DNA reads TGTGCCAGCAGCTTAGGCGGGGGGACAGGGGGAAACATTCAGTACTTC. As protein: CASSLGGGTGGNIQYF. The chain is built from TRBV7-3 and TRBJ2-4, with 11 bases fitting TRBD1. Germline CDR1 and CDR2: SGHTA and FQGTGA. The J segment lost 6 bases and the V segment lost 2 bases, leaving 6 bases of the junction unmatched. This CDR3 is built from 16 residues.

This chain joins TRBV30 and TRBJ1-5; unclear D gene. The CDR3 length is 12 residues. Trimming stripped 3 bases from V and 1 base from J, with 4 bases between. Germline CDR1 GTSNPN, CDR2 SVGIG (reference sequence). The CDR3 loop reads CAWSESNQPQHF. CDR3 coding DNA: TGTGCCTGGAGCGAGAGCAATCAGCCCCAGCATTTT.

On this clone itself: The identical CDR3 is also encoded by other nucleotide sequences in the sample. The chain has TRBV30 and TRBJ1-2; D is unclear. The germline gives CDR1 GTSNPN, CDR2 SVGIG (reference sequence). The CDR3 is 10 residues long. The chain's CDR3 is CAYFTEGYTF. CDR3 bases: TGTGCATATTTCACCGAGGGCTACACCTTC.

The rearrangement links TRBV15 to TRBJ2-6, with a tentative D call TRBD2 (6 bases). V was clipped by 3 bases and J by 0 bases, with 12 bases between them. This CDR3 has 17 amino acids. Germline-derived CDR1 and CDR2 are LNHNV and YYDKDF (reference sequence). CDR3 sequence (DNA): TGTGCCACCAGCAGGGGACTGGGAAGCTCTGGGGCCAACGTCCTGACTTTC. Translating gives CATSRGLGSSGANVLTF.

The chain carries TRBV19 and TRBJ1-5; 8 nucleotides match TRBD1. Unmatched junction bases numbered 7, after V lost 8 bases and J lost 7 bases. In germline, CDR1 is LNHDA, CDR2 SQIVND (reference sequence). The CDR3 runs to 13 residues. CDR3 coding DNA: TGTGCCAGTTTTGGCCAGGGGGCACAGCCCCAGCATTTT. Amino acids: CASFGQGAQPQHF.

The chain joins TRBV29-1 to TRBJ2-5; the D gene is possibly TRBD1 (5 bases). The CDR3 contains 12 residues. The V gene's germline CDR1 is SQVTM and CDR2 ANQGSEA. V gave up 7 bases and J gave up 4 bases, with 13 bases separating them. CDR3 in DNA: TGCAGCGCGTACCCCAGGGCAGAGACCCAGTACTTC. Its translation is CSAYPRAETQYF.

The rearrangement uses TRBV4-1 and TRBJ1-2; D is undetermined. The CDR3 is made up of 15 amino acids. The V end lost 5 bases, the J end lost 5 bases, and 18 bases lay between the germline ends. Germline V gene sequence: CDR1 MGHRA, CDR2 YSYEKL. The CDR3 protein is CASSSPRTSGYGYTF. The CDR3 bases are TGCGCCAGCAGCTCTCCTCGGACCTCGGGATATGGCTACACCTTC.

The CDR3 nucleotides are TGTGCCAGCAAACCCCAGAGACAGGGGGCGAACACCGGGGAGCTGTTTTTT. Its protein product is CASKPQRQGANTGELFF. This chain connects TRBV28 to TRBJ2-2; TRBD1 aligns across 9 bases. Germline CDR1 and CDR2: MDHEN and SYDVKM. There are 17 residues in the CDR3. Unmatched junction bases numbered 9, after V lost 7 bases and J lost 0 bases. The full variable domain, rest sourced from reference TRBV28 and TRBJ2-2, is DVKVTQSSRYLVKRTGEKVFLECVQDMDHENMFWYRQDPGLGLRLIYFSYDVKMKEKGDIPEGYSVSREKKERFSLILESASTNQTSMYLCASKPQRQGANTGELFFGEGSRLTVL.

DNA of the CDR3: TGTGCCAGCAGCTGGGGCCTATCGAGCGCCTACGAGCAGTACTTC. Translating it yields CASSWGLSSAYEQYF. This sequence joins TRBV5-5 and TRBJ2-7; possibly TRBD1 for D (5 bases). Trimming removed 3 bases from V and 2 bases from J, with 15 bases in between. Looked up from germline, CDR1 is SGHKS and CDR2 is YYEKEE (reference sequence). The CDR3 totals 15 residues.

This rearrangement joins TRBV15 to TRBJ1-2; D unclear. V gave up 5 bases and J gave up 4 bases, with 11 bases separating them. The germline gives CDR1 LNHNV, CDR2 YYDKDF (reference sequence). The CDR3 loop spans 13 amino acids. CDR3 loop: CATSPPSGYGYTF. In DNA form, the CDR3 reads TGTGCCACCAGCCCCCCGAGTGGCTATGGCTACACCTTC.

The rearrangement joins TRBV4-1 to TRBJ2-3; 7 nucleotides match TRBD2. With 3 bases clipped from V and 0 bases from J, the junction kept 3 bases outside the gene matches. The CDR3 runs to 15 residues. CDR1 MGHRA and CDR2 YSYEKL come from the germline V gene. The CDR3 nucleotides read TGCGCCAGCAGCCAGGGAGGGTTCAGCACAGATACGCAGTATTTT. Amino acids: CASSQGGFSTDTQYF.